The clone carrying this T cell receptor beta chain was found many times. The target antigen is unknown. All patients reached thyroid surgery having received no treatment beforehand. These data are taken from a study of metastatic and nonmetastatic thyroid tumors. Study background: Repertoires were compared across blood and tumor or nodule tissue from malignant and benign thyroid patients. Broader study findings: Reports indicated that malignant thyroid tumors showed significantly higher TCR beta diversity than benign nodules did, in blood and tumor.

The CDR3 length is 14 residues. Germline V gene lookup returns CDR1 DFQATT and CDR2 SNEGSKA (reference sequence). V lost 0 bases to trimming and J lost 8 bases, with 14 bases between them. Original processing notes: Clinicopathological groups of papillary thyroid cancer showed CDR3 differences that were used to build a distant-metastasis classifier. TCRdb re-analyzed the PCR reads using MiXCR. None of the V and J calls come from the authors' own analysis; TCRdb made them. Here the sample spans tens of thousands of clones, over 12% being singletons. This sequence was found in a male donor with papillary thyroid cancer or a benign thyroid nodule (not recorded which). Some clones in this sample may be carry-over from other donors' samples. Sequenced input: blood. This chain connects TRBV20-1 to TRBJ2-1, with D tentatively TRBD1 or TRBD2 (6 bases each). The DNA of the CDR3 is TGCAGTGCTAGAGATCGGGGGCTACGGCATGAGCAGTTCTTC. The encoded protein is CSARDRGLRHEQFF.